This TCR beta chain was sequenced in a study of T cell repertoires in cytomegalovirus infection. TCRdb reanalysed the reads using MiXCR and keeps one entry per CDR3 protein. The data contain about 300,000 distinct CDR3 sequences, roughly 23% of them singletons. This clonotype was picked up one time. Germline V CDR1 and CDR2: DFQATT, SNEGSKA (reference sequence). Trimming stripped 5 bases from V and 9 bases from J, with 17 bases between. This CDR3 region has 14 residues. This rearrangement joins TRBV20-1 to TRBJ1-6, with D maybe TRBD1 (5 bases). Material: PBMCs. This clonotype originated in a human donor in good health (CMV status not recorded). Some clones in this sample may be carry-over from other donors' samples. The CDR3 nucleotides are TGCAGTGCTTTCTTGTCGGGGGAAGGTTCACCCCTCCACTTT. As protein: CSAFLSGEGSPLHF.